The 29 T cell receptor beta chains below were found in one sample sequenced in a study of cytomegalovirus exposure and HLA in healthy donors. The PCR had 60 Vbeta and 13 Jbeta primers. Produced via immunoSEQ multiplex PCR; TCRdb's table is partial and in-frame only. The sample has 190,000 or so clones, more than 65% seen once; the top ten hold more than 1.5%. Sequenced input: PBMCs. The receptors stem from a girl between 10 and 17 years old in good health and CMV-seropositive.

The chain links TRBV5-5 to TRBJ1-6; D perhaps matches TRBD1 (6 bases). The CDR3 is made up of 15 amino acids. CDR1 is SGHKS and CDR2 is YYEKEE in the germline V gene (reference sequence). V lost 2 bases and J 7 bases, leaving 13 bases between the germline ends. This CDR3 is CASSFPDRPNSPLHF. CDR3 DNA sequence: TGTGCCAGCAGCTTCCCGGACAGACCGAATTCACCCCTCCACTTT.

The gene calls are TRBV9 and TRBJ2-3, with 7 bases matching TRBD2. The CDR3 loop spans 15 amino acids. Germline V gene lookup returns CDR1 SGDLS and CDR2 YYNGEE. Germline trimming cut 3 bases from V and 0 bases from J; bases unmatched to any gene: 4. The CDR3 loop reads CASSDHGGSTDTQYF. In DNA, the CDR3 is TGTGCCAGCAGCGACCACGGGGGGAGCACAGATACGCAGTATTTT. Full variable domain (rest looked up from reference TRBV9 and TRBJ2-3): DSGVTQTPKHLITATGQRVTLRCSPRSGDLSVYWYQQSLDQGLQFLIQYYNGEERAKGNILERFSAQQFPDLHSELNLSSLELGDSALYFCASSDHGGSTDTQYFGPGTRLTVL.

This chain links TRBV11-2 with TRBJ1-6; possibly TRBD1 for D (6 bases). Deletions cut 1 base from V and 9 bases from J, with 13 bases between. CDR1 and CDR2 (germline): SGHAT, FQNNGV. This CDR3 spans 15 amino acids. CDR3 in DNA: TGTGCCAGCAGCTTAGTTGGCCCACAGGGTTCACCCCTCCACTTT. This gives the protein CASSLVGPQGSPLHF. Looking up the rest from reference TRBV11-2 and TRBJ1-6 gives the full variable domain: EAGVAQSPRYKIIEKRQSVAFWCNPISGHATLYWYQQILGQGPKLLIQFQNNGVVDDSQLPKDRFSAERLKGVDSTLKIQPAKLEDSAVYLCASSLVGPQGSPLHFGNGTRLTVT.

The rearrangement uses TRBV7-9 and TRBJ2-5; 9 positions match TRBD2. There are 18 residues in the CDR3. Trimming removed 1 base from V and 3 bases from J; junction bases left unmatched: 12. CDR1 is SEHNR and CDR2 is FQNEAQ in the germline V gene (reference sequence). The CDR3 reads CASSLGWSGGGAKETQYF. CDR3 coding DNA: TGTGCCAGCAGCTTAGGATGGTCTGGCGGGGGGGCCAAAGAGACCCAGTACTTC. The entire variable domain, with the rest obtained from reference TRBV7-9 and TRBJ2-5, is as follows: DTGVSQNPRHKITKRGQNVTFRCDPISEHNRLYWYRQTLGQGPEFLTYFQNEAQLEKSRLLSDRFSAERPKGSFSTLEIQRTEQGDSAMYLCASSLGWSGGGAKETQYFGPGTRLLVL.

The chain has TRBV6-5 and TRBJ1-2, with 7 bases aligning to TRBD1. Trimming took 4 bases from V and 7 from J; bases not matched to a gene: 6. Germline CDR1 MNHEY, CDR2 SVGAGI. There are 13 residues in the CDR3. In DNA, the CDR3 is TGTGCCAGCAGTTTCGCCGGGACAGCTGGCTACACCTTC. The encoded protein is CASSFAGTAGYTF.

This clone was found once. J is TRBJ2-2 and V is TRBV5-4, with TRBD2 matching 10 bases. The V and J ends lost 1 base and 5 bases, in that order; junction bases with no gene match: 11. Germline CDR1 and CDR2: SGHNT and YYREEE (reference sequence). This CDR3 has 18 amino acids. This chain's CDR3 is CASSLSWTSGRWTGELFF. For the CDR3, the DNA is TGTGCCAGCAGCTTGTCTTGGACTAGCGGTCGATGGACCGGGGAGCTGTTTTTT. The variable domain in full, with the rest retrieved from reference TRBV5-4 and TRBJ2-2, is ETGVTQSPTHLIKTRGQQVTLRCSSQSGHNTVSWYQQALGQGPQFIFQYYREEENGRGNFPPRFSGLQFPNYSSELNVNALELDDSALYLCASSLSWTSGRWTGELFFGEGSRLTVL.

V gene TRBV19 combines with J gene TRBJ1-2, with no clear D. The germline gives CDR1 LNHDA, CDR2 SQIVND (reference sequence). CDR3 length: 15 residues. V lost 5 bases, J lost 2 bases, and 15 bases lay in between. CDR3 sequence reads: CASSESWAANYGYTF. DNA of the CDR3: TGTGCCAGTAGTGAGTCTTGGGCCGCCAACTATGGCTACACCTTC.

The chain has TRBV5-4 and TRBJ1-2; D gene unclear. Per germline, CDR1 SGHNT and CDR2 YYREEE (reference sequence). The CDR3 has 13 amino acids. Trimming removed 2 bases from V and 3 bases from J, with 8 bases in between. In DNA form, the CDR3 reads TGTGCCAGCAGCTTCCCCTCGGACTATGGCTACACCTTC. Encoded protein: CASSFPSDYGYTF.

V gene TRBV14 combines with J gene TRBJ2-7, with 8 nucleotides matching TRBD1. The V segment lost 3 bases and the J segment 4 bases; nucleotides outside the gene matches: 8. The CDR3 length is 15 residues. Per the germline V gene, CDR1 is SGHDN and CDR2 is FVKESK. CDR3 bases: TGTGCCAGCAGCCACCGGACAGGGTTGGCGTACGAGCAGTACTTC. Its translation is CASSHRTGLAYEQYF.

V is TRBV7-2 and J is TRBJ2-1, with 13 positions matching TRBD2. There are 17 residues in the CDR3. Trimming cost V 1 base and J 7 bases; bases outside gene matches: 7. Germline loops: CDR1 SGHTA, CDR2 FQGNSA. CDR3 amino acids: CASSLVPGLAGINEQFF. CDR3 sequence (DNA): TGTGCCAGCAGCTTAGTACCGGGACTAGCGGGGATTAATGAGCAGTTCTTC.

The chain carries TRBV2 and TRBJ1-2; D not certain. The CDR3 is 13 amino acids. The germline V gene has CDR1 SNHLY and CDR2 FYNNEI. The V and J ends lost 1 base and 8 bases respectively, with 11 bases between them. Here the CDR3 reads CASSEGGSVGYTF. The CDR3 DNA sequence: TGTGCCAGCAGTGAAGGAGGGTCCGTAGGCTACACCTTC.

The chain links TRBV10-3 to TRBJ1-1, with 8 bases fitting TRBD1. Germline V lookup: CDR1 ENHRY, CDR2 SYGVKD. CDR3 size: 11 residues. V was pared by 11 bases and J by 4 bases, with 3 bases of the junction left unmatched. The CDR3 nucleotides are TGTGCCGTCGACAGGGGCACTGAAGCTTTCTTT. Residues: CAVDRGTEAFF.

The CDR3 here is CASSLELGGRTDTQYF. The CDR3 DNA follows: TGTGCCAGCAGCTTGGAATTGGGGGGGCGCACAGATACGCAGTATTTT. The V and J genes are TRBV5-4 and TRBJ2-3, with D tentatively TRBD2 (7 bases). CDR3 length: 16 amino acids. V was cut by 0 bases and J by 1 base, with 12 bases left in between. CDR1 is SGHNT and CDR2 is YYREEE in the germline V gene (reference sequence).

V gene TRBV4-2 combines with J gene TRBJ1-2, with TRBD1 as a possible D gene (6 bases). V lost 0 bases, J lost 4 bases, and 15 bases lay in between. Germline V gene lookup returns CDR1 LGHNA and CDR2 YNFKEQ. The CDR3 has 16 amino acids. The CDR3 nucleotides are TGTGCCAGCAGCCAAGACGACAGGAGCTACGGCTATGGCTACACCTTC. It specifies CASSQDDRSYGYGYTF.

CDR3 bases: TGTGCCAGCAGTGAAGCGGGGGGCAGGGAGACCCAGTACTTC. Amino acids: CASSEAGGRETQYF. The V gene is TRBV25-1, the J gene TRBJ2-5, with 8 bases lining up with TRBD2. Per germline, CDR1 MGHDK and CDR2 SYGVNS. J gave up 5 bases and V 2 bases, and 4 bases lay outside the gene matches. CDR3 size: 14 residues.

The chain combines TRBV6-5 with TRBJ2-7, with TRBD1 matching 7 bases. CDR1 and CDR2 (germline): MNHEY, SVGAGI. Trimming at V came to 6 bases and at J to 1 base, leaving 6 bases not matched to a gene. The length of the CDR3 is 14 residues. In DNA form, the CDR3 reads TGTGCCAGCAGCGGGACAGCCCTTTCCTACGAGCAGTACTTC. This codes for CASSGTALSYEQYF.

The V and J genes are TRBV7-8 and TRBJ2-5; 8 bases match TRBD1. The CDR3 contains 15 residues. Germline CDR1 is SGHVS and CDR2 is FQNEAQ. V shed 5 bases and J 1 base; nucleotides not matched to a gene: 6. CDR3 nucleotide sequence: TGTGCCAGCAGCATTAGGACAGGGACCCAAGAGACCCAGTACTTC. This gives the protein CASSIRTGTQETQYF.

The V gene is TRBV10-1, the J gene TRBJ2-5; the match to TRBD2 covers 14 bases. Germline V lookup: CDR1 WNHNN, CDR2 SYGVQD (reference sequence). V shed 6 bases and J 5 bases; nucleotides not matched to a gene: 11. CDR3 length: 17 amino acids. The CDR3 bases are TGCGCCAGCAGCCACGGAGGACTAGCGGGGGGAAAGGAGACCCAGTACTTC. Translating it yields CASSHGGLAGGKETQYF.

The gene calls are TRBV7-8 and TRBJ2-4; 9 bases align to TRBD1. The J segment lost 8 bases and the V segment lost 2 bases, leaving 13 bases of the junction unmatched. Germline V gives CDR1 SGHVS, CDR2 FQNEAQ. The CDR3 loop spans 17 amino acids. CDR3 amino acids: CASSLFVSRDRADIQYF. CDR3 in DNA: TGTGCCAGCAGCTTATTCGTATCCCGGGACAGGGCCGACATTCAGTACTTC.

The chain uses TRBV29-1 and TRBJ2-2, with D possibly being TRBD1 (5 bases). The CDR3 contains 11 residues. Trimming took 7 bases from V and 8 from J, leaving 11 bases between them. Germline V gives CDR1 SQVTM, CDR2 ANQGSEA. In DNA, the CDR3 is TGCAGCGCCAGGGCGGTTGGGGAGCTGTTTTTT. This codes for CSARAVGELFF.

V gene TRBV9 combines with J gene TRBJ1-1; D is unresolved. The CDR3 sequence is 14 residues long. Trimming cost V 0 bases and J 7 bases, with 13 bases left between them. CDR1 is SGDLS and CDR2 is YYNGEE in the germline V gene. The CDR3 region is CASSVDSGYSEAFF. Here the CDR3 DNA reads TGTGCCAGCAGCGTAGATTCTGGGTACAGTGAAGCTTTCTTT.

This chain connects TRBV18 to TRBJ2-2; the match to TRBD2 covers 9 bases. The CDR3 is made up of 15 amino acids. V lost 3 bases, J lost 7 bases, and 6 bases stayed unmatched. Germline assignment: CDR1 KGHSH and CDR2 LQKENI. CDR3 loop: CASSPLAGYDGELFF. As DNA, the CDR3 is TGTGCCAGCTCACCCCTAGCGGGGTATGACGGGGAGCTGTTTTTT.

The J gene is TRBJ2-3, the V gene TRBV2; the match to TRBD2 covers 10 bases. Losses at the gene ends were 7 bases for V and 0 bases for J; bases not matched to a gene: 13. Germline values: CDR1 SNHLY, CDR2 FYNNEI. This CDR3 has 18 amino acids. CDR3 coding DNA: TGTGCCAGCATCCGGAAGACTAGCGGGTGGACTAGCACAGATACGCAGTATTTT. Amino acid sequence: CASIRKTSGWTSTDTQYF.

The gene calls are TRBV5-4 and TRBJ2-2, with a tentative D call TRBD2 (6 bases). CDR1 is SGHNT and CDR2 is YYREEE in the germline V gene (reference sequence). V was trimmed by 0 bases and J by 2 bases, leaving 8 bases between them. CDR3 size: 15 residues. The CDR3 coding sequence is TGTGCCAGCAGCTTGGTGGGACTTAACACCGGGGAGCTGTTTTTT. Encoded protein: CASSLVGLNTGELFF. Combining the CDR3 with reference TRBV5-4 and TRBJ2-2 gives the whole variable domain ETGVTQSPTHLIKTRGQQVTLRCSSQSGHNTVSWYQQALGQGPQFIFQYYREEENGRGNFPPRFSGLQFPNYSSELNVNALELDDSALYLCASSLVGLNTGELFFGEGSRLTVL.

J is TRBJ1-5 and V is TRBV19; D might be TRBD1 (6 bases). V was cut by 3 bases and J by 8 bases, with 20 bases left in between. This CDR3 region has 16 residues. CDR1 and CDR2 from the germline V gene are LNHDA and SQIVND (reference sequence). The CDR3 reads CASSIRGGIRGEPQHF. In nucleotides, the CDR3 is TGTGCCAGTAGTATTAGAGGGGGAATACGGGGTGAGCCCCAGCATTTT.

V usage is TRBV9 and J usage is TRBJ1-2; possible D gene TRBD1, 6 bases. The V and J ends lost 4 bases and 4 bases respectively, with 20 bases between them. This CDR3 comprises 16 residues. The germline CDR1 and CDR2 sequences are SGDLS and YYNGEE. CDR3 residues: CASSQAAAGEIYGYTF. As DNA, the CDR3 is TGTGCCAGCAGCCAAGCAGCGGCAGGGGAGATCTATGGCTACACCTTC.

J is TRBJ2-7 and V is TRBV7-6, with D perhaps TRBD2 (5 bases). V lost 4 bases and J lost 0, with 10 bases in between. The V gene's germline CDR1 is SGHVS and CDR2 FNYEAQ. The CDR3 runs 14 residues. CDR3 loop: CASSSRRDSYEQYF. The CDR3 nucleotides read TGTGCCAGCAGCTCCCGACGGGACTCCTACGAGCAGTACTTC.

This clone was counted a few times. The chain uses TRBV5-6 and TRBJ1-1, with a weak D call TRBD1 (5 bases). CDR3 length: 13 amino acids. V was cut by 4 bases and J by 8 bases, with 15 bases left in between. Looked up from germline, CDR1 is SGHDT and CDR2 is YYEEEE. For the CDR3, the DNA is TGTGCCAGCAGCCGGGGCGGGGCTCTAGAAGCTTTCTTT. It is translated as CASSRGGALEAFF.

The chain uses TRBV5-1 and TRBJ2-3; TRBD2 agrees at 12 bases. The junction had 4 bases not matched to a gene; V was cut back by 4 bases and J by 1 base. The CDR3 runs 16 residues. CDR1 and CDR2 (germline): SGHRS, YFSETQ. The CDR3, as DNA: TGCGCCAGCAGCGGGCCTAGCGGGGGGGGCACAGATACGCAGTATTTT. Translated: CASSGPSGGGTDTQYF.